The clone carrying this T cell receptor beta chain was recorded once. Its antigen is as yet unknown. Different DNA sequences within this sample yield the same CDR3. This entry is derived from a study of cytomegalovirus exposure and HLA in healthy donors. V shed 5 bases and J 1 base; nucleotides not matched to a gene: 1. The CDR3 loop spans 14 amino acids. The V gene's germline CDR1 is MNHNS and CDR2 SASEGT. 60 Vbeta and 13 Jbeta primers were used in PCR. The repertoire was sequenced with immunoSEQ multiplex PCR; TCRdb's copy has only in-frame clones and lacks some. The profile shows more than 50,000 clones, more than 60% of them singletons. Study findings and constraints: Cytomegalovirus status was reportedly diagnosed by the classifier with high sensitivity and specificity. Later on, a genetic analysis was performed. It linked a missense variant in DCLRE1C with V- and J-gene trimming of TCR beta.

The gene calls are TRBV6-1 and TRBJ1-1; 10 bases match TRBD1. The specimen was PBMCs. The sequence derives from a woman aged 40-49 years in good health and CMV-seropositive. The chain's CDR3 is CASSWDRGNTEAFF. The CDR3 coding sequence is TGTGCCAGCAGTTGGGACAGGGGGAACACTGAAGCTTTCTTT.